The subject of this entry is one T cell receptor (beta chain). Its antigen is unknown. The method was immunoSEQ multiplex PCR; TCRdb's version includes in-frame clones alone and lacks a portion of them. The repertoire holds about 46,000 clones, with approximately 91% as singletons. This sample was taken from a study of OX40 agonist ivuxolimab in advanced cancers. About the research overall: Ivuxolimab doses were 0.01, 0.1, 0.3, 1.5, 3 or 10 mg/kg every 2 weeks. Prior checkpoint blockade (anti-PD-1, anti-PD-L1 or anti-CTLA-4) was permitted; approximately 41% had it. Study findings and constraints: Partial responders receiving 0.1-3.0 mg/kg showed among the lowest clonal expansion. More expanded clones were seen, on average, in CD8+ T cells than in CD4+.

The germline CDR1 and CDR2 sequences are SNHLY and FYNNEI. This CDR3 has 15 amino acids. The J segment lost 4 bases and the V segment lost 3 bases, leaving 7 bases of the junction unmatched. The specimen comprised CD4+ or CD8+ T cells sorted from blood, sampled in a trial of the OX40 agonist ivuxolimab. The V and J genes are TRBV2 and TRBJ1-2; 8 nucleotides line up with TRBD1. The TCR originated in an adult with an advanced solid tumor such as melanoma, head and neck, liver or kidney cancer. CDR3 loop: CASSEGDRTPYGYTF. DNA for the CDR3: TGTGCCAGCAGTGAGGGGGACAGGACACCCTATGGCTACACCTTC. Filled out from reference TRBV2 and TRBJ1-2, the complete variable domain reads EPEVTQTPSHQVTQMGQEVILRCVPISNHLYFYWYRQILGQKVEFLVSFYNNEISEKSEIFDDQFSVERPDGSNFTLKIRSTKLEDSAMYFCASSEGDRTPYGYTFGSGTRLTVV.